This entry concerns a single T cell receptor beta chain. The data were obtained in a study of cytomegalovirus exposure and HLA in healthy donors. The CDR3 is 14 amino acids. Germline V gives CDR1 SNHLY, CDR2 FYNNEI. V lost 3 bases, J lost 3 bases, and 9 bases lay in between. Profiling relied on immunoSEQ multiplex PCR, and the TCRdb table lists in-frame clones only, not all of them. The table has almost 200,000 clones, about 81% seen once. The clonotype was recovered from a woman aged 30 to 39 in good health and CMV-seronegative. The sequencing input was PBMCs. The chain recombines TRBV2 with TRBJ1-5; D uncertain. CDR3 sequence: CASSERADNQPQHF. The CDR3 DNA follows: TGTGCCAGCAGTGAGAGGGCAGACAATCAGCCCCAGCATTTT. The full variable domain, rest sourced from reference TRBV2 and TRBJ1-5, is EPEVTQTPSHQVTQMGQEVILRCVPISNHLYFYWYRQILGQKVEFLVSFYNNEISEKSEIFDDQFSVERPDGSNFTLKIRSTKLEDSAMYFCASSERADNQPQHFGDGTRLSIL.